The clone carrying this TCR beta chain showed up many times. What it binds is not known. These data are taken from a study of T-cell reconstitution after alpha-beta-depleted transplantation in children. Study findings and constraints: Surviving recipient T cells and thymic progenitors produced the high day-60 TCRbeta diversity seen in some patients. As was reported, about two months after transplant, alpha-beta T cells came from several hundred expanded graft clones. Counts and diversity of T cells one year after transplant came mostly from newly produced T cells.

Unique molecular identifiers were incorporated into the prepared TCRbeta library. MiXCR, applied by TCRdb to the PCR reads, yields one record per CDR3 protein. The table lists about 200,000 distinct CDR3 sequences, just under 6.5% of them singletons, with around 4.3% in the top ten. Germline loops: CDR1 SGHTA, CDR2 FQGNSA. V dropped 2 bases and J dropped 0 bases, with 9 bases sitting between them. This CDR3 spans 15 amino acids. V usage is TRBV7-2 and J usage is TRBJ2-3; D not resolved. The TCR comes from a girl in the first two years of life with combined immunodeficiency, due to receive a stem cell transplant. The material was PBMCs, obtained before TCRalphabeta/CD19-depleted stem cell transplant. CDR3 DNA: TGTGCCAGCAGCTTAATTACAACAAGCACAGATACGCAGTATTTT. This sequence encodes CASSLITTSTDTQYF.